One and the same sample provided the 18 T cell receptor beta chains below, sequenced in a study of long-term antiretroviral therapy in people with HIV. Survey-level immunoSEQ v3.0 assays were run. Repertoires were generated with immunoSEQ multiplex PCR, while TCRdb's copy carries only in-frame clones and drops some. Of about 20,000 clones in the sample, 80% were seen once. The sample here was unsorted PBMCs, taken 0.2 years after starting antiretroviral therapy. These receptors originate from a middle-aged woman with HIV.

The chain couples TRBV19 to TRBJ2-2, with D uncertain. In germline, CDR1 is LNHDA, CDR2 SQIVND (reference sequence). This CDR3 contains 11 residues. Trimming took off 5 bases at V and 6 bases at J, with 4 bases between the two ends. The CDR3 here is CASSFAGELFF. The CDR3 bases are TGTGCCAGTAGTTTTGCCGGGGAGCTGTTTTTT.

There are a few counts of this clone. The V gene is TRBV27, the J gene TRBJ1-2; D is uncertain. CDR3 length: 13 amino acids. V lost 4 bases to trimming and J lost 6 bases, with 12 bases between them. Germline loops: CDR1 MNHEY, CDR2 SMNVEV (reference sequence). The CDR3 nucleotides read TGTGCCAGCAGTTCCCGGCCTCGGAATGGCTACACCTTC. Amino acids: CASSSRPRNGYTF.

The chain carries TRBV9 and TRBJ2-3; tentative D call: TRBD2 (6 bases). V lost 2 bases, J lost 2 bases, and 12 bases lay in between. The length of the CDR3 is 15 residues. Looked up from germline, CDR1 is SGDLS and CDR2 is YYNGEE. CDR3 protein: CASSVTSDYTDTQYF. The DNA of the CDR3 is TGTGCCAGCAGCGTGACTAGTGACTACACAGATACGCAGTATTTT.

This chain joins TRBV4-1 and TRBJ2-1, with 7 bases lining up with TRBD2. The CDR3 consists of 15 residues. With V trimmed by 6 bases and J by 6 bases, 11 bases remained unmatched. Looked up from germline, CDR1 is MGHRA and CDR2 is YSYEKL. The CDR3 sequence: CASRHRATSVNEQFF. The CDR3 bases are TGCGCCAGCAGACATCGGGCCACTAGCGTCAATGAGCAGTTCTTC.

The CDR3 spells CASSLVAGPNTEAFF. The DNA of the CDR3 is TGTGCCAGCAGCTTGGTGGCGGGGCCGAACACTGAAGCTTTCTTT. This chain connects TRBV5-4 to TRBJ1-1, with D maybe TRBD1 (5 bases). Trimming took off 0 bases at V and 1 base at J, with 10 bases between the two ends. There are 15 residues in the CDR3. Germline CDR1 reads SGHNT; CDR2 reads YYREEE (reference sequence).

The chain carries TRBV27 and TRBJ1-3; 12 bases agree with TRBD1. J gave up 0 bases and V 6 bases, and 12 bases lay outside the gene matches. Germline CDR1 is MNHEY and CDR2 is SMNVEV (reference sequence). The length of the CDR3 is 19 residues. The CDR3 DNA sequence: TGTGCCAGCAGATCGGGGACAGGGGGCGCAACAAGCTCTGGAAACACCATATATTTT. Translating it yields CASRSGTGGATSSGNTIYF.

The chain links TRBV4-3 to TRBJ1-6; a possible D gene is TRBD1 (5 bases). There are 17 residues in the CDR3. The germline CDR1 and CDR2 sequences are LGHNA and YSLEER. V lost 0 bases and J 4 bases, leaving 13 bases between the germline ends. The CDR3 bases are TGCGCCAGCAGCCAAGATTCGGGTCAGGGATATAATTCACCCCTCCACTTT. This gives the protein CASSQDSGQGYNSPLHF.

The chain combines TRBV27 with TRBJ2-7; possibly TRBD2 for D (6 bases). Trimming took 5 bases from V and 6 from J, leaving 17 bases between them. The germline V gene encodes CDR1 MNHEY and CDR2 SMNVEV (reference sequence). The CDR3 is 14 amino acids. The CDR3 loop reads CASSLMGGYGEQYF. CDR3 coding DNA: TGTGCCAGCAGTCTTATGGGGGGTTATGGCGAGCAGTACTTC.

The chain couples TRBV30 to TRBJ1-2; 9 bases are shared with TRBD1. J lost 4 bases, V lost 1 base, and 7 bases had no gene match. The CDR3 covers 15 residues. Germline assignment: CDR1 GTSNPN and CDR2 SVGIG (reference sequence). CDR3: CAWSAPGQGGYGYTF. CDR3 DNA: TGTGCCTGGAGTGCCCCGGGACAGGGAGGCTATGGCTACACCTTC. Full variable domain (rest looked up from reference TRBV30 and TRBJ1-2): SQTIHQWPATLVQPVGSPLSLECTVEGTSNPNLYWYRQAAGRGLQLLFYSVGIGQISSEVPQNLSASRPQDRQFILSSKKLLLSDSGFYLCAWSAPGQGGYGYTFGSGTRLTVV.

The J gene is TRBJ2-1, the V gene TRBV11-3; the match to TRBD1 covers 7 bases. The CDR3 is made up of 15 amino acids. After removal of 5 bases from V and 7 bases from J, the junction contained 11 bases not matched to a gene. Germline assignment: CDR1 SGHNT and CDR2 YENEEA. CDR3 in amino acids: CASSLRQGLGNEQFF. The CDR3 nucleotides are TGTGCCAGCAGCCTCCGACAGGGTTTGGGGAATGAGCAGTTCTTC.

This clone was detected a few times. V is TRBV5-1 and J is TRBJ2-3; D unclear. Trimming shortened V by 5 bases and J by 5 bases, and 12 bases separated the two germline ends. Germline CDR1 reads SGHRS; CDR2 reads YFSETQ. The CDR3 has 13 amino acids. The CDR3 DNA follows: TGCGCCAGCAGTCCTCTCATACTAGATACGCAGTATTTT. This encodes CASSPLILDTQYF.

This clone rates as medium-sized. V gene TRBV6-6 combines with J gene TRBJ2-7, with a possible D match to TRBD2 (6 bases). The V end was cut by 10 bases, the J end by 2 bases, with 21 bases between. The germline V gene encodes CDR1 MNHNY and CDR2 SVGAGI (reference sequence). The length of the CDR3 is 15 residues. The CDR3 sequence is CATLHRGIIPYEQYF. DNA of the CDR3: TGTGCCACCCTTCATCGGGGGATAATCCCCTACGAGCAGTACTTC.

J is TRBJ2-5 and V is TRBV11-2; unclear D gene. Trimming stripped 1 base from V and 1 base from J, with 10 bases between. The CDR3 length is 15 residues. Germline CDR1 and CDR2: SGHAT and FQNNGV. The CDR3 here is CASSLVPLPQETQYF. In DNA, the CDR3 is TGTGCCAGCAGCTTAGTACCCTTACCCCAAGAGACCCAGTACTTC.

This chain links TRBV6-1 with TRBJ1-1; TRBD1 is a possible D gene (6 bases). The germline CDR1 and CDR2 sequences are MNHNS and SASEGT. This CDR3 contains 16 residues. V was cut by 4 bases and J by 4 bases, with 19 bases left in between. The CDR3 region is CASSVVGYTGPTEAFF. The CDR3 region has the DNA TGTGCCAGCAGTGTTGTTGGCTACACAGGGCCCACTGAAGCTTTCTTT.

V and J are TRBV2 and TRBJ2-6; D is unresolved. Looked up from germline, CDR1 is SNHLY and CDR2 is FYNNEI. The CDR3 extends over 12 amino acids. The V end lost 3 bases, the J end lost 9 bases, and 6 bases lay between the germline ends. The CDR3 region is CASSDRINVLTF. The CDR3 region has the DNA TGTGCCAGCAGTGATAGGATCAACGTCCTGACTTTC.

This clone was counted a few times. This chain joins TRBV5-6 and TRBJ1-4, with unresolved D. Germline lookup yields CDR1 SGHDT and CDR2 YYEEEE. V gave up 3 bases and J gave up 0 bases, with 12 bases separating them. The CDR3 runs 16 residues. The CDR3: CASSSLVGATNEKLFF. The CDR3 DNA reads TGTGCCAGCAGCTCCTTGGTCGGGGCAACTAATGAAAAACTGTTTTTT. Together with reference TRBV5-6 and TRBJ1-4, the CDR3 gives the full variable domain: DAGVTQSPTHLIKTRGQQVTLRCSPKSGHDTVSWYQQALGQGPQFIFQYYEEEERQRGNFPDRFSGHQFPNYSSELNVNALLLGDSALYLCASSSLVGATNEKLFFGSGTQLSVL.

The rearrangement uses TRBV18 and TRBJ1-5; 8 bases align to TRBD1. The V gene's germline CDR1 is KGHSH and CDR2 LQKENI. This CDR3 comprises 16 residues. With V trimmed by 1 base and J by 3 bases, 5 bases remained unmatched. The CDR3: CASSPRDRGANQPQHF. CDR3 in DNA: TGTGCCAGCTCACCACGAGACAGGGGAGCCAATCAGCCCCAGCATTTT.

V and J are TRBV11-2 and TRBJ2-3; 9 bases are a match to TRBD2. The CDR3 loop spans 16 amino acids. CDR1 and CDR2 from the germline V gene are SGHAT and FQNNGV. The V segment lost 2 bases and the J segment 4 bases; nucleotides outside the gene matches: 7. The CDR3 here is CASSLNLAGSSDTQYF. The CDR3 DNA reads as TGTGCCAGCAGCTTAAACCTAGCGGGATCTTCAGATACGCAGTATTTT.